A single sample is the source of the 2 T cell receptor beta chains below, sequenced in a study of OX40 agonist ivuxolimab in advanced cancers. Measured with immunoSEQ multiplex PCR; TCRdb has only the in-frame clones, and not every one. The profile shows about 98,000 clones, 88% of them singletons. Source: CD4+ or CD8+ T cells sorted from blood, taken in a trial of the OX40 agonist ivuxolimab. The receptor source for this set is an adult with an advanced solid tumor such as melanoma, head and neck, liver or kidney cancer.

The V gene is TRBV5-4, the J gene TRBJ2-5; D might be TRBD1 (5 bases). The end of the DNA fits TRBJ2-7 better, so the J call may be wrong. The CDR3 length is 14 residues. Germline loops: CDR1 SGHNT, CDR2 YYREEE (reference sequence). The CDR3 loop reads CASSSPEGVHEQYF. The CDR3 bases are TGTGCCAGCAGCTCCCCCGAAGGGGTCCACGAGCAGTACTTC.

The rearrangement uses TRBV29-1 and TRBJ2-7, with 10 bases fitting TRBD1. The CDR3 runs to 13 residues. Trimming cost V 4 bases and J 6 bases; bases outside gene matches: 6. CDR1 is SQVTM, CDR2 ANQGSEA, per germline. The CDR3 loop is CSVGETGGSEQYF. The CDR3 DNA follows: TGCAGCGTTGGTGAGACAGGGGGCAGCGAGCAGTACTTC.